The clone carrying this T cell receptor (beta chain) occurred a few times. Its antigen is undetermined. The data were taken from a study of T cell repertoires in cytomegalovirus infection. Study-level information: Matching HLA type and CMV infection were both indicated by public TCR beta signatures.

V shed 1 base and J shed 4 bases, with 7 bases lying between them. There are 14 residues in the CDR3. Looked up from germline, CDR1 is SNHLY and CDR2 is FYNNEI. TCRdb re-analysed the reads in MiXCR, keeping a single row per CDR3 protein. Among almost 550,000 distinct CDR3 sequences, 16% were seen once, and the ten largest hold under 30%. General study points: Within the response measured ex vivo, HLA-C-restricted CMV-specific TCR beta clonotypes were dominant. Carriers of CMV plus the relevant HLA were identified by cumulative public TCR beta family frequency.

The source material was CD8+ T cells from PBMCs. This sequence joins TRBV2 and TRBJ1-4; D is perhaps TRBD1 (5 bases). The source is a human donor in good health (CMV status not recorded). Some clones in this sample may be carry-over from other donors' samples. The CDR3: CASSEEGFNEKLFF. In nucleotides, the CDR3 is TGTGCCAGCAGTGAAGAGGGGTTTAATGAAAAACTGTTTTTT.